Below, 25 T cell receptor beta chains from the same sample are listed, as sequenced in a study of T cell responses to AZD1222 COVID-19 vaccine. Sequencing used immunoSEQ multiplex PCR; TCRdb keeps in-frame clones, though not all of them. The profile shows 150,000 to 200,000 clones, more than 85% of them singletons. Sequencing used peripheral blood, obtained on day 0 of AZD1222 vaccination. These receptors were obtained from an adult in good health.

In DNA, the CDR3 is TGTGCCAGCAGCTCGGACAGGGTGAACACTGAAGCTTTCTTT. Translated: CASSSDRVNTEAFF. This chain connects TRBV11-1 to TRBJ1-1; 8 bases agree with TRBD1. CDR3 length: 14 residues. J gave up 0 bases and V 4 bases, and 1 base lay outside the gene matches. Germline V gene sequence: CDR1 SGHAT, CDR2 FQDESV (reference sequence).

The chain uses TRBV3-1 (or the pseudogene TRBV3-2) and TRBJ1-2, with 9 bases aligning to TRBD1. The CDR3 is 15 residues long. The junction had 7 bases not matched to a gene; V was cut back by 4 bases and J by 4 bases. CDR1 and CDR2 (germline): LGHDT, YNNKEL (reference sequence). For the CDR3, the DNA is TGTGCCAGCAGCCTACCGGGACAGGGAGGCTATGGCTACACCTTC. This gives the protein CASSLPGQGGYGYTF.

This sequence joins TRBV6-5 and TRBJ1-5; 9 bases match TRBD1. J gave up 5 bases and V 6 bases, and 8 bases lay outside the gene matches. Germline V gives CDR1 MNHEY, CDR2 SVGAGI. The CDR3 is 15 residues long. The CDR3 is CASRQTGGGDQPQHF. The DNA for the CDR3 is TGTGCCAGCAGGCAGACAGGGGGTGGCGATCAGCCCCAGCATTTT.

The chain uses TRBV18 and TRBJ2-7; D is possibly TRBD1 (8 bases). CDR3 length: 15 residues. Germline CDR1 and CDR2: KGHSH and LQKENI. V was clipped by 6 bases and J by 2 bases, with 17 bases between them. The CDR3 sequence is CASSFDRGGPYEQYF. Written as DNA, the CDR3 is TGTGCCAGCTCCTTTGACAGGGGAGGGCCCTACGAGCAGTACTTC.

V is TRBV7-2 and J is TRBJ2-2; perhaps TRBD1 as D (6 bases). Germline CDR1 SGHTA, CDR2 FQGNSA. The CDR3 length is 13 residues. V shed 4 bases and J shed 6 bases, with 9 bases lying between them. The CDR3 DNA is TGTGCCAGCAGCTCCAGGGGTTCCGGGGAGCTGTTTTTT. It is translated as CASSSRGSGELFF. Looking up the rest from reference TRBV7-2 and TRBJ2-2 gives the full variable domain: GAGVSQSPSNKVTEKGKDVELRCDPISGHTALYWYRQSLGQGLEFLIYFQGNSAPDKSGLPSDRFSAERTGGSVSTLTIQRTQQEDSAVYLCASSSRGSGELFFGEGSRLTVL.

The chain is built from TRBV9 and TRBJ2-1; TRBD2 matches 14 bases. The CDR3 is 16 amino acids. J lost 7 bases, V lost 4 bases, and 7 bases had no gene match. In germline, CDR1 is SGDLS, CDR2 YYNGEE. In DNA form, the CDR3 reads TGTGCCAGCAGCATGGGACTAGCGGGAGTGGGGAATGAGCAGTTCTTC. This gives the protein CASSMGLAGVGNEQFF.

The chain joins TRBV19 to TRBJ1-1; D remains unclear. V was shortened by 0 bases and J by 5 bases, with 4 bases between the two germline ends. In germline, CDR1 is LNHDA, CDR2 SQIVND (reference sequence). CDR3 length equals 12 residues. CDR3 protein: CASSIDDTEAFF. CDR3 DNA sequence: TGTGCCAGTAGTATAGATGATACTGAAGCTTTCTTT.

This clone was seen just once. The V gene is TRBV12-3 or TRBV12-4, the J gene TRBJ1-1, with 10 bases aligning to TRBD1. The CDR3 is made up of 13 amino acids. J lost 5 bases, V lost 7 bases, and 4 bases had no gene match. The CDR3 loop reads CASTQDRGTEAFF. CDR3 DNA: TGTGCCAGCACCCAGGACAGGGGGACTGAAGCTTTCTTT.

The gene calls are TRBV6-2 or TRBV6-3 and TRBJ1-2; TRBD1 matches 7 bases. V trimming: 2 bases; J trimming: 8 bases; junction bases outside the gene matches: 17. Per germline, CDR1 MNHEY and CDR2 SVGEGT. This CDR3 region has 17 residues. For the CDR3, the DNA is TGTGCCAGCAGTTACGGTCAAGGGGGCCAGTTGAGGTTGGGCTACACCTTC. Translation gives CASSYGQGGQLRLGYTF.

This clone was seen only a few times. The chain carries TRBV19 and TRBJ2-2; 12 bases fit TRBD1. This CDR3 comprises 16 residues. J was trimmed by 4 bases and V by 5 bases; bases with no gene match: 5. The germline V gene has CDR1 LNHDA and CDR2 SQIVND (reference sequence). CDR3 nucleotides: TGTGCCAGTAGTGCGGGACAGGGGGCGGGCACCGGGGAGCTGTTTTTT. Protein product: CASSAGQGAGTGELFF.

In its sample, this clone was seen once. This chain links TRBV7-2 with TRBJ1-6; no firm D call. From germline, CDR1 is SGHTA and CDR2 FQGNSA. Trimming took off 5 bases at V and 0 bases at J, with 8 bases between the two ends. The length of the CDR3 is 15 residues. The CDR3 bases are TGTGCCAGCAGCATCATCGGCTCCTATAATTCACCCCTCCACTTT. It encodes CASSIIGSYNSPLHF.

The rearrangement joins TRBV5-1 to TRBJ1-1, with D tentatively TRBD1 (5 bases). The CDR3 contains 13 residues. Germline CDR1 SGHRS, CDR2 YFSETQ. V was trimmed by 7 bases and J by 6 bases, leaving 16 bases between them. The DNA for the CDR3 is TGCGCCAGCGCCAGGGTCAAAGGAGCTGAAGCTTTCTTT. Translating gives CASARVKGAEAFF.

Only one count was recorded for this clone. The genes are TRBV29-1 and TRBJ1-1; D remains unclear. Per the germline V gene, CDR1 is SQVTM and CDR2 is ANQGSEA. With 3 bases removed from V and 0 bases from J, the gap between germline ends came to 5 bases. The CDR3 covers 12 residues. CDR3 protein: CSVDIMNTEAFF. Here the CDR3 DNA reads TGCAGCGTTGACATAATGAACACTGAAGCTTTCTTT.

The rearrangement links TRBV10-3 to TRBJ1-6; no reliable D call. V gave up 11 bases and J gave up 9 bases, with 17 bases separating them. There are 13 residues in the CDR3. CDR1 and CDR2 from the germline V gene are ENHRY and SYGVKD. In nucleotides, the CDR3 is TGTGCCCATCAAATCGGTGTCGGTTCACCCCTCCACTTT. Translating gives CAHQIGVGSPLHF.

The chain combines TRBV14 with TRBJ1-3; D gene ambiguous. The CDR3 loop spans 15 amino acids. The germline V and J ends were trimmed by 2 bases and 4 bases, with 12 bases remaining between them. Germline V gives CDR1 SGHDN, CDR2 FVKESK. CDR3 residues: CASSQFDNSGNTIYF. The CDR3 DNA reads as TGTGCCAGCAGCCAATTTGACAATTCGGGAAACACCATATATTTT.

The rearrangement links TRBV19 to TRBJ1-1, with TRBD1 as a possible D gene (5 bases). V dropped 5 bases and J dropped 4 bases, with 23 bases sitting between them. The germline V gene encodes CDR1 LNHDA and CDR2 SQIVND (reference sequence). This CDR3 spans 17 amino acids. CDR3 sequence: CASSPLLGLTLTTEAFF. The CDR3 bases are TGTGCCAGTAGTCCCCTCTTGGGGCTCACTCTCACCACTGAAGCTTTCTTT.

The gene calls are TRBV6-1 and TRBJ1-6; D perhaps matches TRBD1 (6 bases). The CDR3 is made up of 14 amino acids. The germline CDR1 and CDR2 sequences are MNHNS and SASEGT. V lost 1 base to trimming and J lost 7 bases, with 8 bases between them. CDR3 DNA sequence: TGTGCCAGCAGTGAAGACAGGGAGAATTCACCCCTCCACTTT. Its protein product is CASSEDRENSPLHF.

This clone has a single count. The gene calls are TRBV10-2 and TRBJ2-7, with TRBD1 as a possible D gene (6 bases). CDR1 and CDR2 from the germline V gene are WSHSY and SAAADI. The V end lost 0 bases, the J end lost 5 bases, and 11 bases lay between the germline ends. This CDR3 comprises 14 residues. CDR3 sequence: CASSESRGINEQYF. For the CDR3, the DNA is TGCGCCAGCAGTGAGTCTAGGGGGATCAACGAGCAGTACTTC.

The V call is TRBV7-8, the J call TRBJ1-1; 8 bases align to TRBD1. The CDR3 runs to 15 residues. The V segment lost 2 bases and the J segment 1 base; nucleotides outside the gene matches: 3. Germline CDR1 SGHVS, CDR2 FQNEAQ. The CDR3 sequence: CASSLSGQGNTEAFF. CDR3 in DNA: TGTGCCAGCAGCTTATCCGGACAGGGGAACACTGAAGCTTTCTTT.

V is TRBV25-1 and J is TRBJ1-2, with TRBD1 as a possible D gene (6 bases). CDR1 MGHDK and CDR2 SYGVNS come from the germline V gene. The CDR3 has 18 amino acids. Deletions cut 4 bases from V and 4 bases from J, with 25 bases between. CDR3 protein: CASSGSRRGALTIYGYTF. CDR3 DNA sequence: TGTGCCAGCAGTGGGAGTCGGCGGGGGGCCCTCACGATCTATGGCTACACCTTC.

The chain recombines TRBV10-1 with TRBJ2-7; 8 bases match TRBD2. The length of the CDR3 is 15 residues. The J segment lost 3 bases and the V segment lost 0 bases, leaving 4 bases of the junction unmatched. Looked up from germline, CDR1 is WNHNN and CDR2 is SYGVQD (reference sequence). CDR3 loop: CASSESSGSGYEQYF. In DNA form, the CDR3 reads TGCGCCAGCAGTGAGTCAAGCGGGAGCGGCTACGAGCAGTACTTC.

This clone has just one count. This sequence joins TRBV3-1 (or the pseudogene TRBV3-2) and TRBJ2-3, with TRBD2 as a possible D gene (6 bases). CDR3 size: 13 residues. The V gene's germline CDR1 is LGHDT and CDR2 YNNKEL (reference sequence). V lost 3 bases and J lost 8, with 12 bases in between. CDR3: CASSQSTGGTQYF. As DNA, the CDR3 is TGTGCCAGCAGCCAGTCCACCGGGGGTACGCAGTATTTT.

DNA for the CDR3: TGTGCCAGCAGTATAGATCGTCGGGCTGAAGCTTTCTTT. This encodes CASSIDRRAEAFF. The chain combines TRBV27 with TRBJ1-1; D gene ambiguous. V was clipped by 5 bases and J by 6 bases, with 13 bases between them. The CDR3 spans 13 residues. Germline lookup yields CDR1 MNHEY and CDR2 SMNVEV (reference sequence).

J is TRBJ1-2 and V is TRBV5-1; D possibly corresponds to TRBD1 (6 bases). Germline lookup yields CDR1 SGHRS and CDR2 YFSETQ. V gave up 4 bases and J gave up 3 bases, with 13 bases separating them. The CDR3 consists of 14 residues. CDR3 sequence: CASSPQGADYGYTF. Here the CDR3 DNA reads TGCGCCAGCAGCCCACAGGGCGCGGACTATGGCTACACCTTC.

The chain couples TRBV5-1 to TRBJ2-1; 8 bases align to TRBD2. CDR1 SGHRS and CDR2 YFSETQ come from the germline V gene. Trimming removed 0 bases from V and 7 bases from J; junction bases left unmatched: 6. CDR3 length: 15 residues. The DNA of the CDR3 is TGCGCCAGCAGCTTGGCGTCGGGGGGGCTTAATGAGCAGTTCTTC. Encoded protein: CASSLASGGLNEQFF.